The 4 T cell receptor beta chains below were found in one sample sequenced in a study of T cell responses to AZD1222 COVID-19 vaccine. Measured with immunoSEQ multiplex PCR; TCRdb has only the in-frame clones, and not every one. The table shows about 95,000 clones, with approximately 88% occurring only once. The source was peripheral blood, collected on day 0 of AZD1222 vaccination. The receptors here all came from an adult in good health.

The chain couples TRBV7-3 to TRBJ1-2, with unresolved D. Per the germline V gene, CDR1 is SGHTA and CDR2 is FQGTGA. The CDR3 runs to 13 residues. Trimming pared 2 bases from V and 0 bases from J, leaving 4 bases between. This chain's CDR3 is CASSLQPNYGYTF. In DNA form, the CDR3 reads TGTGCCAGCAGCTTACAACCTAACTATGGCTACACCTTC.

The V call is TRBV6-5, the J call TRBJ2-5; 10 bases are shared with TRBD1. Losses at the gene ends were 7 bases for V and 4 bases for J; bases not matched to a gene: 9. This CDR3 contains 15 residues. CDR1 MNHEY and CDR2 SVGAGI come from the germline V gene. The CDR3 nucleotides are TGTGCCAGCACCGACAGGGGGCTCGCAGGAGAGACCCAGTACTTC. Translating it yields CASTDRGLAGETQYF.

The CDR3 is CASSFNGVFGTEAFF. DNA for the CDR3: TGTGCCAGCAGCTTTAACGGGGTTTTTGGCACTGAAGCTTTCTTT. The chain is built from TRBV9 and TRBJ1-1; no clear D. Germline-derived CDR1 and CDR2 are SGDLS and YYNGEE. CDR3 size: 15 residues. The V end was cut by 4 bases, the J end by 4 bases, with 17 bases between.

The V gene is TRBV5-4, the J gene TRBJ1-4, with 7 positions matching TRBD1. V gave up 3 bases and J gave up 8 bases; unmatched junction bases: 10. Per the germline V gene, CDR1 is SGHNT and CDR2 is YYREEE (reference sequence). CDR3 size: 15 residues. CDR3 DNA: TGTGCCAGCAGCTCCCAGACAGGGAGGGAAGAAAAACTGTTTTTT. It translates to CASSSQTGREEKLFF.